The source of this T cell receptor (beta chain) is a study of blood T cell repertoires in COVID-19. Only in-frame clones appear in the TCRdb table, and some are missing; sequencing was by immunoSEQ multiplex PCR. The sample holds over 200,000 clones, under 90% seen once. The junction had 3 bases not matched to a gene; V was cut back by 1 base and J by 4 bases. Per germline, CDR1 LGHDT and CDR2 YNNKEL (reference sequence). The CDR3 loop spans 16 amino acids. The V call is TRBV3-1 (or the pseudogene TRBV3-2), the J call TRBJ2-5; TRBD2 matches 13 bases. The material sequenced was PBMCs or T cells enriched from blood (not recorded which). This clonotype was sampled from a man between 18 and 29 years old who had recovered from COVID-19. Written as DNA, the CDR3 is TGTGCCAGCAGCCAAGGGACTAGCGGGGGTCGAGAGACCCAGTACTTC. Residues: CASSQGTSGGRETQYF.